This T cell receptor beta chain originates from a study of neoadjuvant anti-PD-1 for oral cavity cancer. As for the study in general: Before surgery, most patients got three to four biweekly 3 mg/kg nivolumab doses. Non-progressing patients received a fourth nivolumab dose near day 43, then surgery on days 50-56. General study results and limits: Non-responders to neoadjuvant nivolumab had significantly more clonal PBMC T cells than responders. Only a few patients per response group were TCR-analyzed; validation needed.

Of note for this clone: Its matching antigen is unknown.

The CDR3 length is 17 residues. The ends were cut back, 4 bases at V and 2 bases at J, with 19 bases in the middle. CDR1 SGHTS and CDR2 YDEGEE come from the germline V gene. Clones were read by immunoSEQ multiplex PCR, and TCRdb kept only the in-frame ones, dropping some. The sample holds around 14,000 clones, roughly 64% seen once. The rearrangement uses TRBV5-8 and TRBJ1-5, with a weak D call TRBD1 (5 bases). The receptor comes from a person aged 40-85 years with oral cavity squamous cell carcinoma. This sample comprised PBMCs, obtained before nivolumab (anti-PD-1) treatment. The CDR3 nucleotides are TGTGCCAGCAGCCCGTCTCAGGGAGCAGTGGGCAATCAGCCCCAGCATTTT. It encodes CASSPSQGAVGNQPQHF.